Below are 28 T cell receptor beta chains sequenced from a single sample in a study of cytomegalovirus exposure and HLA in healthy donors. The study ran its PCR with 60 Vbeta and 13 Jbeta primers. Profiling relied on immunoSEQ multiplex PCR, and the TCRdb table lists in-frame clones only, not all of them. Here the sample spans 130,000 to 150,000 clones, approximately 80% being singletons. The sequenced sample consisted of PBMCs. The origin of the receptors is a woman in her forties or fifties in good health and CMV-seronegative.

The DNA for the CDR3 is TGTGCCAGCAGCCAATCCCTTGGACAGGGAGCCTATGGCTACACCTTC. Encoded protein: CASSQSLGQGAYGYTF. The chain recombines TRBV4-2 with TRBJ1-2; TRBD1 matches at 8 bases. The V gene end was trimmed by 2 bases and the J gene end by 4 bases; junction bases not matched to a gene: 9. The CDR3 contains 16 residues. CDR1 is LGHNA, CDR2 YNFKEQ, per germline.

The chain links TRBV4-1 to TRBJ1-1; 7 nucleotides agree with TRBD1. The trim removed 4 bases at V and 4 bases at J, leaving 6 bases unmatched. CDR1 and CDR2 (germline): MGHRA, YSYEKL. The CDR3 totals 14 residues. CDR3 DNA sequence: TGCGCCAGCAGCCTCGGACAGGTGGGCACTGAAGCTTTCTTT. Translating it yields CASSLGQVGTEAFF.

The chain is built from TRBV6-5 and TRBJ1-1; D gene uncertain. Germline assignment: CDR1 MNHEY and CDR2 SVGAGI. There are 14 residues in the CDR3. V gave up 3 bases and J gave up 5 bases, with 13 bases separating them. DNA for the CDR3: TGTGCCAGCAGTTATCTGGAGGGAGGGACTGAAGCTTTCTTT. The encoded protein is CASSYLEGGTEAFF.

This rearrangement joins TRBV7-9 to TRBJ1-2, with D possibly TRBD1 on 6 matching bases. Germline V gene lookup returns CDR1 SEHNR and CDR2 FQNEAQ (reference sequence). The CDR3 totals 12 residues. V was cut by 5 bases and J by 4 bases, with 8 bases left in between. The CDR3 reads CASSETGYGYTF. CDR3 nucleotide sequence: TGTGCCAGCAGCGAGACAGGCTATGGCTACACCTTC.

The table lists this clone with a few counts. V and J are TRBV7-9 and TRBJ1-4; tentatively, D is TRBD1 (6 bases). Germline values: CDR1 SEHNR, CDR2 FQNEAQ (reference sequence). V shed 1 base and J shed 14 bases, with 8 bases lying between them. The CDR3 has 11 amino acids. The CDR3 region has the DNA TGTGCCAGCAGCTTAGAGGACAGTCTGTTTTTT. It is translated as CASSLEDSLFF.

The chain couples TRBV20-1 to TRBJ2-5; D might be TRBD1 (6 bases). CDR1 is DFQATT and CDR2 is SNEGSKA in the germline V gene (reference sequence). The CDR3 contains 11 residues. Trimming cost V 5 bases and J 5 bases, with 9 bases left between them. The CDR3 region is CSAYQGETQYF. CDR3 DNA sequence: TGCAGTGCTTACCAGGGGGAGACCCAGTACTTC.

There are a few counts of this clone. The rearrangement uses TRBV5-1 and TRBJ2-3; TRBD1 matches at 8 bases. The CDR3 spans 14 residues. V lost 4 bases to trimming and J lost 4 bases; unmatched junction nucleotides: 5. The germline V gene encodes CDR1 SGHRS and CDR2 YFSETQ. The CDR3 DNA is TGCGCCAGCAGCAAGGACAGGGACGCAGATACGCAGTATTTT. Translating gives CASSKDRDADTQYF.

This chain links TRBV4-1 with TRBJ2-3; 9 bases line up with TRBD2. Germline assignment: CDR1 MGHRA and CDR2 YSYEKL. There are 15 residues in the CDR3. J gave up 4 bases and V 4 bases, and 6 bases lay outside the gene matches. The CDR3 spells CASSPRGGAADTQYF. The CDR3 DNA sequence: TGCGCCAGCAGCCCTCGCGGGGGGGCCGCAGATACGCAGTATTTT.

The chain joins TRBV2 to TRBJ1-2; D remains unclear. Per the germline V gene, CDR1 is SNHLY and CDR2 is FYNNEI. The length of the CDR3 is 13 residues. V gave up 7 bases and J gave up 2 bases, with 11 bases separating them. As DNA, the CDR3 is TGTGCCAGCAACCCAGATCCCAACTATGGCTACACCTTC. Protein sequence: CASNPDPNYGYTF.

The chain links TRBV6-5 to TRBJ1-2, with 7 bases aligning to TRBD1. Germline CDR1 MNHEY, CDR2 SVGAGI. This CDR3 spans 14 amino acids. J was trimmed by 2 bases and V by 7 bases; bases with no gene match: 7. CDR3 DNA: TGTGCCAGCAAGGGCAGGGGGTTCAACTATGGCTACACCTTC. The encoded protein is CASKGRGFNYGYTF.

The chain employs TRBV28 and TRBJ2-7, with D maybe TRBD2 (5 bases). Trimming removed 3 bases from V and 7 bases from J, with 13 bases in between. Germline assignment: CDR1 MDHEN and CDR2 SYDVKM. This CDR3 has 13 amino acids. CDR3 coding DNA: TGTGCCAGCAGTTTTGGCCCCCGGGATGAGCAGTACTTC. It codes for CASSFGPRDEQYF.

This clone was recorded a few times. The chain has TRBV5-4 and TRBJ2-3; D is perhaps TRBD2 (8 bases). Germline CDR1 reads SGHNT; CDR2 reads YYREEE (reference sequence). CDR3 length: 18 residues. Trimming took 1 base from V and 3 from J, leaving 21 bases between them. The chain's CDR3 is CASSLTGVGIAGTDTQYF. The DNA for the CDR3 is TGTGCCAGCAGCTTGACAGGGGTCGGGATAGCGGGGACAGATACGCAGTATTTT.

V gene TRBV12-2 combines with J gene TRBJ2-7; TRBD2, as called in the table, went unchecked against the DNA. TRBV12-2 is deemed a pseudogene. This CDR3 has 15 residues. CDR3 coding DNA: TGTGCAAGTCGCTTAGAGTTCCGAGCAACCTACGAGCAGTACTTC. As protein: CASRLEFRATYEQYF.

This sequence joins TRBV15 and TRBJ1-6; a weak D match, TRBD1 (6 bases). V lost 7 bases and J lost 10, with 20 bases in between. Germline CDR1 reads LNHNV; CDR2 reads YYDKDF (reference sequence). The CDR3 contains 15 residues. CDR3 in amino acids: CATTTGGGYGSPLHF. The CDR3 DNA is TGTGCCACCACCACGGGGGGCGGCTATGGGTCACCCCTCCACTTT.

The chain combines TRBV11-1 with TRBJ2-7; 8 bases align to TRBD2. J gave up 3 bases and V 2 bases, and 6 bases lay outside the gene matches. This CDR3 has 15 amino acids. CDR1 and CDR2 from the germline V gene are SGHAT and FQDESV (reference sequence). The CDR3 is CASSLQRGGIYEQYF. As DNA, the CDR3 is TGTGCCAGCAGCTTACAACGGGGGGGTATCTACGAGCAGTACTTC.

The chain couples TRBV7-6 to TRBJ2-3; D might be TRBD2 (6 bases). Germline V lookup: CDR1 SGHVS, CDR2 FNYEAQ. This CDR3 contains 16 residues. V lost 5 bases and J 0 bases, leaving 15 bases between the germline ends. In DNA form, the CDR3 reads TGTGCCAGCAGCCCAAGTGGAGGGGTTAGCACAGATACGCAGTATTTT. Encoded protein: CASSPSGGVSTDTQYF.

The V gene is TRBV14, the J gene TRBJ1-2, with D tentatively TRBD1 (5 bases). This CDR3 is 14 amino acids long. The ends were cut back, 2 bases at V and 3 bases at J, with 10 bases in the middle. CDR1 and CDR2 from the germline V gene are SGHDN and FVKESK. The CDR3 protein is CASSQPGNDYGYTF. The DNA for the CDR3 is TGTGCCAGCAGCCAACCAGGGAACGACTATGGCTACACCTTC.

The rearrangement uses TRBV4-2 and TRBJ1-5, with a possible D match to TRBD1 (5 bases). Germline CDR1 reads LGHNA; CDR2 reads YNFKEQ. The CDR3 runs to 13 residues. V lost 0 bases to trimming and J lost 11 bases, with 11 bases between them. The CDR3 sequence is CASSQEGLGAQHF. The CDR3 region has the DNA TGTGCCAGCAGCCAAGAAGGGCTAGGGGCCCAGCATTTT.

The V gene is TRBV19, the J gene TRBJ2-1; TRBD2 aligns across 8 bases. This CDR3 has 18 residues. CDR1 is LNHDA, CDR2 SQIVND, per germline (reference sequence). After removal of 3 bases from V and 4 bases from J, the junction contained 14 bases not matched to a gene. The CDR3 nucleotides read TGTGCCAGTAGTATCCCCTCCCATCGGCGGGGGGCATACAATGAGCAGTTCTTC. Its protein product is CASSIPSHRRGAYNEQFF. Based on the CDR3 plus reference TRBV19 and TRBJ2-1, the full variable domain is DGGITQSPKYLFRKEGQNVTLSCEQNLNHDAMYWYRQDPGQGLRLIYYSQIVNDFQKGDIAEGYSVSREKKESFPLTVTSAQKNPTAFYLCASSIPSHRRGAYNEQFFGPGTRLTVL.

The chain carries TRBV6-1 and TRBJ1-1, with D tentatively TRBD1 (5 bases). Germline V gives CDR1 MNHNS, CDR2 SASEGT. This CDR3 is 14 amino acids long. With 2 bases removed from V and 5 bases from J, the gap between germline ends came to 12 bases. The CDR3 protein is CASSERRGMTEAFF. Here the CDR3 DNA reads TGTGCCAGCAGTGAAAGAAGGGGTATGACTGAAGCTTTCTTT.

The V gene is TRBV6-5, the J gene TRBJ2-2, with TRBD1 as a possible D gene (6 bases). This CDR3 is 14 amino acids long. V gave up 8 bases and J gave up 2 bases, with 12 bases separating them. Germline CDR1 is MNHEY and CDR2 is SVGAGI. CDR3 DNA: TGTGCCAGCGGCTCAGGGGTAAACACCGGGGAGCTGTTTTTT. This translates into CASGSGVNTGELFF.

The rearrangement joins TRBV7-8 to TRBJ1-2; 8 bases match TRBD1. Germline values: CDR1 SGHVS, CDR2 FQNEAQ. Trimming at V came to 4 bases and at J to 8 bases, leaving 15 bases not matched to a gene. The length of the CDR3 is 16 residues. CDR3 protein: CASSSPGQGSMRGYTF. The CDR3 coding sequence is TGTGCCAGCAGCTCCCCCGGACAGGGATCTATGAGGGGCTACACCTTC.

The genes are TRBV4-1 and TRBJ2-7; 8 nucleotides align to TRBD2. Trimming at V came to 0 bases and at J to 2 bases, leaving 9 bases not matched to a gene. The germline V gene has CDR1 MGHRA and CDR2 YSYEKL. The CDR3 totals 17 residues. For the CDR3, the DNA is TGCGCCAGCAGCCAAGATGGTAGCGGGGATCTTACCTACGAGCAGTACTTC. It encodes CASSQDGSGDLTYEQYF.

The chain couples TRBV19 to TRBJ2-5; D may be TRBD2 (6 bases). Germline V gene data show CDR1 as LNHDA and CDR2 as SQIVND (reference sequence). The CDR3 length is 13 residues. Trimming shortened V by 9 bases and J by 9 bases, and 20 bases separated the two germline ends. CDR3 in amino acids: CASGGTFVGSQYF. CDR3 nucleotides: TGTGCCAGCGGCGGGACGTTTGTGGGGTCCCAGTACTTC.

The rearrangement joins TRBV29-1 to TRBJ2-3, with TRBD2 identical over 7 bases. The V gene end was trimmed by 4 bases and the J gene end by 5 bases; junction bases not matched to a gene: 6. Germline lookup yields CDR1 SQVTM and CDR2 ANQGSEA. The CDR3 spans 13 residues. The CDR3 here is CSVGEGGGDTQYF. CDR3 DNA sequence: TGCAGCGTTGGGGAGGGTGGAGGAGATACGCAGTATTTT.

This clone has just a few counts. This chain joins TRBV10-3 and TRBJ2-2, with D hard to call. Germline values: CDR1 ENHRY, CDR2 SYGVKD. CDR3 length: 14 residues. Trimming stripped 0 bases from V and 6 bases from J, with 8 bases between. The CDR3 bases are TGTGCCATCAGTGAGTCACGAGGCCCCGGGGAGCTGTTTTTT. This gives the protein CAISESRGPGELFF.

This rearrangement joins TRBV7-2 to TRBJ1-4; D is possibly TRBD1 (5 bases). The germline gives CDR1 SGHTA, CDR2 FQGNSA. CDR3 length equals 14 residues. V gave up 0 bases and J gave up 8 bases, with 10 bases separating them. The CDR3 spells CASSLAREAEKLFF. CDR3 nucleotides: TGTGCCAGCAGCTTAGCCAGGGAGGCGGAAAAACTGTTTTTT.

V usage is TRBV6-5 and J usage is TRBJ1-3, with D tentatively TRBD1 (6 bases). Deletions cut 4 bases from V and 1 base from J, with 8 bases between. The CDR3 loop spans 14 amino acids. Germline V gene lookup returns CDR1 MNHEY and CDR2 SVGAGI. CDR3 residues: CASSSQGSGNTIYF. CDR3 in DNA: TGTGCCAGCAGTTCACAGGGTTCTGGAAACACCATATATTTT.